This T cell receptor beta chain came from a study of blood T cell repertoires in COVID-19. In the study overall: Samples came from the United States, Italy and Spain, spanning acute and convalescent COVID-19. T cells, B-cell-depleted T cells, or PBMCs provided the cDNA or gDNA that served as material.

Per the original methods: Using reference gene primer amplification, nucleated cell counts were estimated. Repertoires were generated with immunoSEQ multiplex PCR, while TCRdb's copy carries only in-frame clones and drops some. V, J and clone size are those of that table, while D and trimming were read from the DNA. The data contain some 120,000 clones, roughly 80% of them singletons. Per the germline V gene, CDR1 is SQVTM and CDR2 is ANQGSEA. V gave up 6 bases and J gave up 6 bases, with 11 bases separating them. This CDR3 has 11 amino acids. The V gene is TRBV29-1, the J gene TRBJ1-2; D might be TRBD1 (6 bases). This clonotype was sampled from a woman aged 50 to 60 with acute or convalescent COVID-19. The sequenced sample consisted of peripheral blood. The DNA for the CDR3 is TGCAGCGTAGCTCAGGGGAATGGCTACACCTTC. It is translated as CSVAQGNGYTF. Full variable domain (missing parts from reference TRBV29-1 and TRBJ1-2): SAVISQKPSRDICQRGTSLTIQCQVDSQVTMMFWYRQQPGQSLTLIATANQGSEATYESGFVIDKFPISRPNLTFSTLTVSNMSPEDSSIYLCSVAQGNGYTFGSGTRLTVV.